The rows below give T cell receptor beta chains drawn from one sample of a study of cytomegalovirus exposure and HLA in healthy donors. Measured with immunoSEQ multiplex PCR; TCRdb has only the in-frame clones, and not every one. The sample consists of 200,000 to 250,000 clones, more than 70% of them appearing once. The sequenced sample was PBMCs. The source is a human donor in good health. Each CDR3 is given with its conserved first and last residue. D genes are given only for firm matches. Some rows have no size entry. The others give once, few or many, or a class for an expanded clone.

v_gene	abundance	d_gene	j_gene	CDR3aa	CDR3nt
TRBV4-3	-	-	TRBJ2-2	CASSQNRGLNTGELFF	TGCGCCAGCAGCCAAAACCGCGGGCTGAACACCGGGGAGCTGTTTTTT
TRBV18	-	-	TRBJ2-4	CASSQQGGEENIQYF	TGTGCCAGCTCACAACAGGGGGGGGAAGAAAACATTCAGTACTTC
TRBV6-5	-	TRBD2	TRBJ2-7	CASTLAAAYEQYF	TGTGCCAGCACCCTAGCGGCAGCCTACGAGCAGTACTTC
TRBV7-9	-	-	TRBJ1-2	CASSFGHRQLNDGYTF	TGTGCCAGCAGCTTCGGACATCGACAGCTGAATGATGGCTACACCTTC
TRBV19	-	TRBD1	TRBJ1-5	CASSIVGGVGQPQHF	TGTGCCAGTAGTATAGTAGGGGGCGTTGGTCAGCCCCAGCATTTT
TRBV5-6	-	TRBD2	TRBJ2-7	CASSLVSGSGEQYF	TGTGCCAGCAGCTTGGTCAGCGGGAGTGGCGAGCAGTACTTC
TRBV18	few	TRBD1	TRBJ1-2	CASSPVTGDYGYTF	TGTGCCAGCTCACCGGTCACAGGGGACTATGGCTACACCTTC
TRBV25-1	-	TRBD2	TRBJ2-5	CASSHPGLESKTQYF	TGTGCCAGCAGTCACCCGGGACTAGAGTCAAAGACCCAGTACTTC
TRBV19	-	TRBD1	TRBJ1-1	CASSRRTGDLMNTEAFF	TGTGCCAGTAGTAGACGGACAGGGGATTTAATGAACACTGAAGCTTTCTTT
TRBV9	-	-	TRBJ2-7	CASSVAQSKGVQYF	TGTGCCAGCAGCGTAGCACAGTCTAAAGGGGTGCAGTACTTC
TRBV6-6	-	-	TRBJ1-2	CASSSRDYGYTF	TGTGCCAGCAGTTCCCGGGACTATGGCTACACCTTC
TRBV4-2	once	TRBD2	TRBJ2-7	CASSRDGTSGTYEQYF	TGTGCCAGCAGTCGTGACGGGACTAGCGGGACCTACGAGCAGTACTTC
TRBV5-1	-	-	TRBJ2-3	CASSLNRENTQYF	TGCGCCAGCAGCTTGAACAGGGAAAATACGCAGTATTTT
TRBV4-1	-	-	TRBJ1-2	CASGGVDGYTF	TGCGCCAGCGGGGGGGTTGATGGCTACACCTTC
TRBV19	-	-	TRBJ1-5	CASSKDLNQPQHF	TGTGCCAGTAGTAAAGATCTCAATCAGCCCCAGCATTTT
TRBV30	once	TRBD2	TRBJ2-1	CAWSRLARYNEQFF	TGTGCCTGGAGTCGACTAGCGAGGTACAATGAGCAGTTCTTC